This T cell receptor beta chain was recovered during a study of Ad26.COV2.S vaccination and SARS-CoV-2 variants. About the research overall: Sample donor was a member of the COV1001 Ad26.COV2.S trial arm. General study points: Vaccine and placebo recipients had similar non-spike TCR breadth.

Clones were sequenced by immunoSEQ multiplex PCR, and TCRdb holds only the in-frame ones, with some missing. The sample consists of roughly 300,000 clones, 65% to 90% of them appearing once. The sample's treatment: some 19 received Ad26.COV2.S at low or high dose, single or two shots; several received placebo; per-sample allocation not given. Repertoires come from day 63 after the first vaccine or placebo injection. Note on this clone: The target antigen is unknown.

The J segment lost 7 bases and the V segment lost 5 bases, leaving 18 bases of the junction unmatched. Germline V gene data show CDR1 as MDHEN and CDR2 as SYDVKM. The length of the CDR3 is 17 residues. The V gene is TRBV28, the J gene TRBJ1-2; TRBD1 matches 8 bases. The receptor's source is a person aged 18-65 years who received the Ad26.COV2.S COVID-19 vaccine or a placebo. This specimen was peripheral blood, taken in a trial of Ad26.COV2.S vaccine versus placebo. The CDR3 DNA is TGTGCCAGCAGTCCCACCCACCGGACAGGGATACTCCTTGGCTACACCTTC. Protein product: CASSPTHRTGILLGYTF.